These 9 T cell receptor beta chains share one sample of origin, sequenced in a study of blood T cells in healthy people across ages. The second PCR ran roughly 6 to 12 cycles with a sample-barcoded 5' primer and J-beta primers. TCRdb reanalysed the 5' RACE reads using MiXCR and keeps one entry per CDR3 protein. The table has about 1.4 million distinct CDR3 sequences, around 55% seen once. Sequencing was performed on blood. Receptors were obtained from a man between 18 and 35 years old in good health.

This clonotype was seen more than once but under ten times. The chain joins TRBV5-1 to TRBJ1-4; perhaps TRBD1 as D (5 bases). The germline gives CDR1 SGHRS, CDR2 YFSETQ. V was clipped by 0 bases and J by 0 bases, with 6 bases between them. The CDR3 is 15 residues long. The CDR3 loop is CASSLEGTTNEKLFF. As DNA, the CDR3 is TGCGCCAGCAGCTTGGAGGGGACAACTAATGAAAAACTGTTTTTT.

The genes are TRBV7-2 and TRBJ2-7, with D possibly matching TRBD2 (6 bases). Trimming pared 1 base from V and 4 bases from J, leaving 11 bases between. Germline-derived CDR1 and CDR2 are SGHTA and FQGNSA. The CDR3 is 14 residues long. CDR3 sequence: CASSLVWGEYEQYF. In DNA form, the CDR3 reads TGTGCCAGCAGCTTAGTTTGGGGGGAGTACGAGCAGTACTTC.

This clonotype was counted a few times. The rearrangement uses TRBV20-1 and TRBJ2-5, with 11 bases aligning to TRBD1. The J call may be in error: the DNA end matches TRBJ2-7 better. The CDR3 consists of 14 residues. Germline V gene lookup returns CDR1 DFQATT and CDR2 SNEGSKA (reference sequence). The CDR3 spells CSARPGTGGYEQYF. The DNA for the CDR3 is TGCAGTGCTCGTCCCGGGACAGGGGGCTACGAGCAGTACTTC.

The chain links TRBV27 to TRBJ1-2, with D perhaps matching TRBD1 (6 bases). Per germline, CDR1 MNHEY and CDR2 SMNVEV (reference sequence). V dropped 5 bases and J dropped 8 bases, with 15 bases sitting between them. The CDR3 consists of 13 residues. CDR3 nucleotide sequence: TGTGCCAGCAGTACCCTTGGGGGGCCGGGCTACACCTTC. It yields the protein CASSTLGGPGYTF.

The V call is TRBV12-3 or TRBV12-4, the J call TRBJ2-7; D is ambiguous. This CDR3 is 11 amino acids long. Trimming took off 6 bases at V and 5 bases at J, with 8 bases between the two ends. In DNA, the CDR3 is TGTGCCAGCAGGAGGAGCCACGAGCAGTACTTC. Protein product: CASRRSHEQYF.

This chain's CDR3 is CAWSDPLAGDEQYF. The CDR3 coding sequence is TGTGCCTGGAGTGACCCTCTAGCGGGAGACGAGCAGTACTTC. V is TRBV30 and J is TRBJ2-5, with 10 bases identical to TRBD2. The end of the DNA is better explained by TRBJ2-7, so the J call may be wrong. The CDR3 runs to 14 residues. CDR1 is GTSNPN, CDR2 SVGIG, per germline (reference sequence).

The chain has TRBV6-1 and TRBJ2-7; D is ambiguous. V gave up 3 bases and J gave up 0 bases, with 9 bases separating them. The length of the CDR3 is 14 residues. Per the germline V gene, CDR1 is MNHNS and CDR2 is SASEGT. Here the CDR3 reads CASSDQETSYEQYF. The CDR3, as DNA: TGTGCCAGCAGTGATCAGGAGACCTCCTACGAGCAGTACTTC.

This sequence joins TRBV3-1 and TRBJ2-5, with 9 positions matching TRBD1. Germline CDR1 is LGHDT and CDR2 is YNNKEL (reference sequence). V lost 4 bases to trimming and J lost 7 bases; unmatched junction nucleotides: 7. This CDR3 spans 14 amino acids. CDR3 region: CASSLDRGTWTQYF. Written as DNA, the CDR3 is TGTGCCAGCAGCCTGGACAGGGGTACATGGACCCAGTACTTC.

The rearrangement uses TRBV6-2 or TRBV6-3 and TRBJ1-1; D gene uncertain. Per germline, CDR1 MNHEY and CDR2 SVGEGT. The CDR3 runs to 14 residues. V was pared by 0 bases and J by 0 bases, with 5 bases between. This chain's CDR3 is CASSYSSLNTEAFF. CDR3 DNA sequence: TGTGCCAGCAGTTACTCCAGTTTGAACACTGAAGCTTTCTTT.